This paragraph covers one T cell receptor (beta chain) sequence. This record belongs to a study of technical replicates of blood from several donors. The CDR3 covers 16 residues. V lost 6 bases to trimming and J lost 4 bases; unmatched junction nucleotides: 14. CDR1 is SGHKS, CDR2 YYEKEE, per germline (reference sequence). Repertoires were generated with immunoSEQ multiplex PCR, while TCRdb's copy carries only in-frame clones and drops some. The sample lists about 71,000 clones; 80% to 95% were seen once. The sequenced sample consisted of T cells isolated from PBMCs. This receptor was taken from a human donor in good health. This sequence joins TRBV5-5 and TRBJ2-7; 9 positions match TRBD2. CDR3 region: CASTRKEVAGGYEQYF. The CDR3 nucleotides read TGTGCCAGCACCCGGAAGGAGGTGGCGGGAGGGTACGAGCAGTACTTC. The variable domain in full, completed from reference TRBV5-5 and TRBJ2-7, reads DAGVTQSPTHLIKTRGQQVTLRCSPISGHKSVSWYQQVLGQGPQFIFQYYEKEERGRGNFPDRFSARQFPNYSSELNVNALLLGDSALYLCASTRKEVAGGYEQYFGPGTRLTVT.